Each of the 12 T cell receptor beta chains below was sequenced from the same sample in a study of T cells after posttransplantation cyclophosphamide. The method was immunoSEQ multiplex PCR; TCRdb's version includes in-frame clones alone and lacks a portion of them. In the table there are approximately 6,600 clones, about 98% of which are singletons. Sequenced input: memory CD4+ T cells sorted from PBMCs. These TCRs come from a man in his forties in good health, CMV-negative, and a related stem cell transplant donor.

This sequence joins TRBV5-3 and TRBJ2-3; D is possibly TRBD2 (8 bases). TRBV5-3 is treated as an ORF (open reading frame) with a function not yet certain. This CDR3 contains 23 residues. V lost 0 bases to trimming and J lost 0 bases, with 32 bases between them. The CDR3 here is CARSLEGATPKGAPSGSTDTQYF. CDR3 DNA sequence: TGTGCCAGAAGCTTGGAGGGGGCCACCCCCAAGGGGGCTCCTAGCGGGAGCACAGATACGCAGTATTTT.

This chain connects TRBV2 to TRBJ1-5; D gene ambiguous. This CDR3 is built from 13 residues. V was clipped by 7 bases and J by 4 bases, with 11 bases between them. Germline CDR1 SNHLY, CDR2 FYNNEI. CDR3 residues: CASMETQNQPQHF. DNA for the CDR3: TGTGCCAGCATGGAAACACAGAATCAGCCCCAGCATTTT.

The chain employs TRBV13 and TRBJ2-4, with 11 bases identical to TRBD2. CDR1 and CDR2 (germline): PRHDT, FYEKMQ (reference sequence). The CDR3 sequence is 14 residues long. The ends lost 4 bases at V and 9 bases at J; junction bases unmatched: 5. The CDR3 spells CASSSRLAGSIQYF. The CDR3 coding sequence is TGTGCCAGCAGCTCCCGACTAGCGGGGAGCATTCAGTACTTC.

CDR3 loop: CASSLRVAGVSNEQFF. CDR3 DNA: TGTGCCAGCAGCTTAAGAGTAGCGGGAGTGTCAAATGAGCAGTTCTTC. The chain has TRBV7-8 and TRBJ2-1, with 9 bases that match TRBD2. J gave up 7 bases and V 2 bases, and 9 bases lay outside the gene matches. This CDR3 region has 16 residues. Germline V gene data show CDR1 as SGHVS and CDR2 as FQNEAQ.

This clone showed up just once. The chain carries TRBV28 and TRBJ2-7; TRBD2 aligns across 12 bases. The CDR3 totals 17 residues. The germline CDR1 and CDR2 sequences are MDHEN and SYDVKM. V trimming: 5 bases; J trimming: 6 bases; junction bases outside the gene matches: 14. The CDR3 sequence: CASSPRGLAGGLGEQYF. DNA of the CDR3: TGTGCCAGCAGTCCCAGGGGTCTAGCGGGAGGGTTAGGCGAGCAGTACTTC. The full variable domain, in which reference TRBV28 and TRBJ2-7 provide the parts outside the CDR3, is DVKVTQSSRYLVKRTGEKVFLECVQDMDHENMFWYRQDPGLGLRLIYFSYDVKMKEKGDIPEGYSVSREKKERFSLILESASTNQTSMYLCASSPRGLAGGLGEQYFGPGTRLTVT.

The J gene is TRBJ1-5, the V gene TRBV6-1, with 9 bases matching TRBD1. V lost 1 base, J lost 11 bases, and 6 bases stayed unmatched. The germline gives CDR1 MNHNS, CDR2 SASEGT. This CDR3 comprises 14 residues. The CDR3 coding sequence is TGTGCCAGCAGTGAAGGGACAGGGGCGGGGGCCCAGCATTTT. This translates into CASSEGTGAGAQHF.

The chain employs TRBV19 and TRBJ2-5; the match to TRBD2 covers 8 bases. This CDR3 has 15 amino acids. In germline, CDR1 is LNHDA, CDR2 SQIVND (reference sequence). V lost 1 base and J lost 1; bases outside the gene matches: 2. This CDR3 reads CASSIGTSGQETQYF. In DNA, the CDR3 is TGTGCCAGTAGTATAGGAACTAGCGGCCAAGAGACCCAGTACTTC. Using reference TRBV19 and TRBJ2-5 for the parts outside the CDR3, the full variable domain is DGGITQSPKYLFRKEGQNVTLSCEQNLNHDAMYWYRQDPGQGLRLIYYSQIVNDFQKGDIAEGYSVSREKKESFPLTVTSAQKNPTAFYLCASSIGTSGQETQYFGPGTRLLVL.

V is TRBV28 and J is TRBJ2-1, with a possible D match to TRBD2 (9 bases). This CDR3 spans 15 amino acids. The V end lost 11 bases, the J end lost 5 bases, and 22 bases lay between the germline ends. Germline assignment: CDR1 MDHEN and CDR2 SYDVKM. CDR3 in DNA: TGTGCCTCCCAGGGGGCGGGAGGGATACACAATGAGCAGTTCTTC. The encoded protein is CASQGAGGIHNEQFF.

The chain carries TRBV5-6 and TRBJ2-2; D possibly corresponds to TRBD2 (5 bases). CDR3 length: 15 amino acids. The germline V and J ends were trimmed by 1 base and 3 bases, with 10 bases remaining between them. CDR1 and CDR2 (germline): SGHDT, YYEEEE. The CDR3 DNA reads TGTGCCAGCAGCTTGAGGCTGAGGGACACCGGGGAGCTGTTTTTT. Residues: CASSLRLRDTGELFF. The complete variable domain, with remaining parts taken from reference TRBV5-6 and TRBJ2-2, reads DAGVTQSPTHLIKTRGQQVTLRCSPKSGHDTVSWYQQALGQGPQFIFQYYEEEERQRGNFPDRFSGHQFPNYSSELNVNALLLGDSALYLCASSLRLRDTGELFFGEGSRLTVL.

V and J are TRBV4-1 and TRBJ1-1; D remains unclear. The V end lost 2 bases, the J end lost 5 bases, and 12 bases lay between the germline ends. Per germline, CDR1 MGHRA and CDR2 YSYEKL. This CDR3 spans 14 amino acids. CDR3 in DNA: TGCGCCAGCAGCCAAAATGGAGGGTCTACTGAAGCTTTCTTT. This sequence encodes CASSQNGGSTEAFF.

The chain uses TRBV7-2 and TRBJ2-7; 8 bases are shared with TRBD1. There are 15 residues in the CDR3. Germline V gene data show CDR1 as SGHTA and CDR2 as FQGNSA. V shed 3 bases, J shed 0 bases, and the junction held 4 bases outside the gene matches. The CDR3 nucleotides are TGTGCCAGCAGCTTTCGGACAGGGAGCTCCTACGAGCAGTACTTC. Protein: CASSFRTGSSYEQYF.

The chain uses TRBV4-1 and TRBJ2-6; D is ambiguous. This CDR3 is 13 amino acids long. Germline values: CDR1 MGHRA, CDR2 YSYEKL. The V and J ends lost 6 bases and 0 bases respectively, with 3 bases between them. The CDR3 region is CASRSSGANVLTF. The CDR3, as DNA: TGCGCCAGCAGGAGCTCTGGGGCCAACGTCCTGACTTTC.